The 10 T cell receptor beta chains below come from one sample, sequenced in a study of T cell responses to AZD1222 COVID-19 vaccine. The assay was immunoSEQ multiplex PCR, and TCRdb's table has in-frame clones only and misses some. Found here are about 98,000 clones, around 88% of them singletons; the top ten hold around a tenth. The material sequenced was peripheral blood, taken on day 0 of MenACWY control vaccination. These receptors originate from an adult in good health.

The CDR3 sequence is CASSMIGQGNNQPQHF. CDR3 nucleotides: TGTGCCAGTAGTATGATTGGACAGGGCAATAATCAGCCCCAGCATTTT. The chain links TRBV19 to TRBJ1-5; TRBD1 aligns across 8 bases. The germline V gene encodes CDR1 LNHDA and CDR2 SQIVND (reference sequence). Trimming took 3 bases from V and 4 from J; bases not matched to a gene: 8. This CDR3 contains 16 residues.

V and J are TRBV6-5 and TRBJ2-7; 8 nucleotides line up with TRBD1. The CDR3 loop spans 14 amino acids. Trimming took 4 bases from V and 1 from J; bases not matched to a gene: 3. From germline, CDR1 is MNHEY and CDR2 SVGAGI. CDR3 coding DNA: TGTGCCAGCAGTTTGGACAGGGTTTCCTACGAGCAGTACTTC. Translating gives CASSLDRVSYEQYF.

The chain recombines TRBV15 with TRBJ2-7, with 8 bases matching TRBD1. V lost 0 bases to trimming and J lost 5 bases; unmatched junction nucleotides: 9. The CDR3 extends over 16 amino acids. Looked up from germline, CDR1 is LNHNV and CDR2 is YYDKDF (reference sequence). CDR3 residues: CATSRDLGQGAHEQYF. In DNA form, the CDR3 reads TGTGCCACCAGCAGAGATCTGGGGCAGGGGGCCCACGAGCAGTACTTC.

This rearrangement joins TRBV5-6 to TRBJ2-3; TRBD2 might be the D (6 bases). The CDR3 covers 13 residues. Germline V gives CDR1 SGHDT, CDR2 YYEEEE. The V end lost 4 bases, the J end lost 7 bases, and 13 bases lay between the germline ends. CDR3 region: CASSRRAGNTQYF. CDR3 sequence (DNA): TGTGCCAGCAGCCGGAGGGCCGGGAATACGCAGTATTTT.

This rearrangement joins TRBV7-6 to TRBJ2-1; 11 bases match TRBD2. The V gene's germline CDR1 is SGHVS and CDR2 FNYEAQ. With V trimmed by 6 bases and J by 9 bases, 10 bases remained unmatched. The CDR3 runs to 15 residues. CDR3 nucleotides: TGTGCCAGCAGAGTTATAGCGGGGGGGAACAGTGAGCAGTTCTTC. Residues: CASRVIAGGNSEQFF.

The chain couples TRBV19 to TRBJ2-2; D gene ambiguous. CDR3 size: 13 residues. V lost 10 bases, J lost 2 bases, and 11 bases lay in between. Germline assignment: CDR1 LNHDA and CDR2 SQIVND (reference sequence). The CDR3 DNA reads as TGTGCCACCGGGCCGCTCAACACCGGGGAGCTGTTTTTT. It is translated as CATGPLNTGELFF.

The V gene is TRBV6-5, the J gene TRBJ2-7, with 10 bases that match TRBD1. V shed 0 bases, J shed 7 bases, and the junction held 6 bases outside the gene matches. CDR1 is MNHEY and CDR2 is SVGAGI in the germline V gene. This CDR3 contains 15 residues. CDR3 coding DNA: TGTGCCAGCAGTTACTCCCGACAGGGGGCGCGGGAGCAGTACTTC. It encodes CASSYSRQGAREQYF.

The chain joins TRBV30 to TRBJ1-1; D not resolved. Trimming pared 6 bases from V and 8 bases from J, leaving 13 bases between. Germline CDR1 reads GTSNPN; CDR2 reads SVGIG (reference sequence). This CDR3 has 11 amino acids. CDR3 nucleotide sequence: TGTGCCTGTCAACAAGGTGCCGAAGCTTTCTTT. Protein product: CACQQGAEAFF.

This chain's CDR3 is CASSYQGLNTEAFF. DNA of the CDR3: TGTGCCAGCAGTTACCAGGGTCTGAACACTGAAGCTTTCTTT. The chain is built from TRBV6-6 and TRBJ1-1; the D gene is possibly TRBD1 (5 bases). Germline CDR1 is MNHNY and CDR2 is SVGAGI (reference sequence). Trimming shortened V by 2 bases and J by 0 bases, and 7 bases separated the two germline ends. CDR3 length: 14 residues.

The chain uses TRBV5-1 and TRBJ2-1; 8 bases agree with TRBD2. The CDR3 is 15 residues long. CDR1 is SGHRS and CDR2 is YFSETQ in the germline V gene. V shed 0 bases and J 3 bases; nucleotides not matched to a gene: 2. For the CDR3, the DNA is TGCGCCAGCAGCTTGGACGGGGGGGACTACAATGAGCAGTTCTTC. Its protein is CASSLDGGDYNEQFF.